Below are 18 T cell receptor beta chains sequenced from a single sample in a study of blood T cell repertoires in COVID-19. Sequencing used immunoSEQ multiplex PCR; TCRdb keeps in-frame clones, though not all of them. The repertoire has around 110,000 clones, roughly nine tenths of them found once; the top ten carry less than 2%. The sample was peripheral blood. Receptors were obtained from a human donor with active COVID-19. The donor label of this sample is uncertain.

V usage is TRBV9 and J usage is TRBJ1-2, with 8 bases identical to TRBD1. Germline V gives CDR1 SGDLS, CDR2 YYNGEE. With 3 bases clipped from V and 5 bases from J, the junction kept 6 bases outside the gene matches. The CDR3 totals 14 residues. The CDR3 DNA is TGTGCCAGCAGCGGGACCGGGACAGGTTATGGCTACACCTTC. Protein sequence: CASSGTGTGYGYTF. Full variable domain (missing parts from reference TRBV9 and TRBJ1-2): DSGVTQTPKHLITATGQRVTLRCSPRSGDLSVYWYQQSLDQGLQFLIQYYNGEERAKGNILERFSAQQFPDLHSELNLSSLELGDSALYFCASSGTGTGYGYTFGSGTRLTVV.

J is TRBJ1-4 and V is TRBV30, with TRBD1 matching over 7 bases. CDR3 size: 14 residues. V was clipped by 1 base and J by 4 bases; unmatched bases: 3. CDR1 and CDR2 (germline): GTSNPN, SVGIG (reference sequence). Here the CDR3 DNA reads TGTGCCTGGAGTGGACAGGGCCGTAATGAAAAACTGTTTTTT. It specifies CAWSGQGRNEKLFF.

The chain carries TRBV11-2 and TRBJ2-5; no reliable D call. Germline V gene data show CDR1 as SGHAT and CDR2 as FQNNGV. Trimming stripped 1 base from V and 5 bases from J, with 5 bases between. The length of the CDR3 is 12 residues. CDR3 region: CASSLVAETQYF. The CDR3 DNA reads TGTGCCAGCAGCTTAGTTGCGGAGACCCAGTACTTC.

The genes are TRBV6-5 and TRBJ2-7; D perhaps matches TRBD1 (5 bases). Trimming cost V 2 bases and J 6 bases, with 20 bases left between them. CDR1 and CDR2 (germline): MNHEY, SVGAGI. CDR3 length: 16 amino acids. The CDR3 region is CASSYGAPGYSSEQYF. In DNA form, the CDR3 reads TGTGCCAGCAGTTACGGAGCGCCAGGGTATTCGTCCGAGCAGTACTTC.

The gene calls are TRBV3-1 (or the pseudogene TRBV3-2) and TRBJ2-5; possible D gene TRBD1, 6 bases. The germline gives CDR1 LGHDT, CDR2 YNNKEL (reference sequence). This CDR3 is built from 15 residues. V lost 1 base and J lost 1, with 10 bases in between. CDR3 nucleotides: TGTGCCAGCAGCCAAGCCGGACAGAGCCAAGAGACCCAGTACTTC. Translation: CASSQAGQSQETQYF.

The chain couples TRBV6-4 to TRBJ2-3; possible D gene TRBD2, 6 bases. CDR3 size: 14 residues. Trimming left V 3 bases short and J 6 bases short, with 13 bases between. CDR1 is MRHNA and CDR2 is SNTAGT in the germline V gene. CDR3 sequence: CASSEGYREDTQYF. The CDR3 nucleotides are TGTGCCAGCAGTGAAGGATATCGGGAGGATACGCAGTATTTT.

This clone was seen once. V and J are TRBV7-2 and TRBJ2-7, with a possible D match to TRBD2 (5 bases). V lost 1 base and J lost 0, with 13 bases in between. The CDR3 has 16 residues. Germline V gene sequence: CDR1 SGHTA, CDR2 FQGNSA. The CDR3 nucleotides are TGTGCCAGCAGCTTAGGTCTTGCGGGCAGCTCCTACGAGCAGTACTTC. Protein sequence: CASSLGLAGSSYEQYF.

The genes are TRBV7-7 and TRBJ2-5; 9 positions match TRBD2. The CDR3 sequence is 16 residues long. The junction had 7 bases not matched to a gene; V was cut back by 4 bases and J by 1 base. Looked up from germline, CDR1 is SSHAT and CDR2 is FNYEAQ (reference sequence). The CDR3: CASSSNLAGTQETQYF. In nucleotides, the CDR3 is TGTGCCAGCAGCTCCAACCTAGCGGGGACCCAAGAGACCCAGTACTTC.

V gene TRBV4-3 combines with J gene TRBJ2-7; 10 positions agree with TRBD1. The J segment lost 5 bases and the V segment lost 1 base, leaving 5 bases of the junction unmatched. The length of the CDR3 is 15 residues. Per germline, CDR1 LGHNA and CDR2 YSLEER. CDR3 amino acids: CASSQGVGQGDEQYF. DNA for the CDR3: TGCGCCAGCAGCCAAGGTGTCGGACAGGGGGACGAGCAGTACTTC.

This clone appeared a few times. The chain combines TRBV10-2 with TRBJ2-5; D is perhaps TRBD1 (6 bases). Trimming removed 3 bases at V and 1 base at J, with 12 bases between. This CDR3 has 15 residues. CDR1 WSHSY and CDR2 SAAADI come from the germline V gene. CDR3 coding DNA: TGCGCCAGCAGTGACAGGGGATCTTCCCAAGAGACCCAGTACTTC. Translated: CASSDRGSSQETQYF.

This clone was seen once. The V call is TRBV6-5, the J call TRBJ2-1, with 7 bases matching TRBD1. The germline gives CDR1 MNHEY, CDR2 SVGAGI. CDR3 length: 15 residues. V gave up 6 bases and J gave up 2 bases; unmatched junction bases: 7. CDR3 nucleotides: TGTGCCAGCAGGACGGAACAGGGGACCTACAATGAGCAGTTCTTC. Amino acid sequence: CASRTEQGTYNEQFF.

The chain is built from TRBV9 and TRBJ2-1; TRBD1 aligns across 9 bases. Germline V gives CDR1 SGDLS, CDR2 YYNGEE. With 3 bases clipped from V and 5 bases from J, the junction kept 0 bases outside the gene matches. The CDR3 sequence is 13 residues long. DNA of the CDR3: TGTGCCAGCAGCGGGACAGGGGACAATGAGCAGTTCTTC. Protein: CASSGTGDNEQFF.

The chain is built from TRBV28 and TRBJ2-4; possibly TRBD2 for D (6 bases). The CDR3 loop spans 14 amino acids. V dropped 2 bases and J dropped 2 bases, with 7 bases sitting between them. Germline CDR1 MDHEN, CDR2 SYDVKM. The DNA of the CDR3 is TGTGCCAGCAGTTTAGGGGGGTCCAAAAACATTCAGTACTTC. It codes for CASSLGGSKNIQYF.

As for this clone: An end of the junction differs from the germline gene, which may be a read error. The V and J genes are TRBV12-3 or TRBV12-4 and TRBJ2-1; the match to TRBD2 covers 12 bases. The CDR3 has 12 amino acids. CDR3 residues: CASSPLAGGVIF. In DNA form, the CDR3 reads TGTGCCAGCAGTCCACTAGCGGGGGGCGTTATCTTC.

This chain links TRBV28 with TRBJ1-4; 9 bases agree with TRBD1. The CDR3 contains 16 residues. J gave up 5 bases and V 6 bases, and 10 bases lay outside the gene matches. The germline gives CDR1 MDHEN, CDR2 SYDVKM. Written as DNA, the CDR3 is TGTGCCAGCAGATACCCCGGGACAGGGTTAAATGAAAAACTGTTTTTT. Translating it yields CASRYPGTGLNEKLFF.

The V and J genes are TRBV7-8 and TRBJ2-3; 9 bases match TRBD2. This CDR3 is built from 17 residues. Germline V gives CDR1 SGHVS, CDR2 FQNEAQ. V gave up 1 base and J gave up 1 base; unmatched junction bases: 6. CDR3 protein: CASSLVLGGGGTDTQYF. For the CDR3, the DNA is TGTGCCAGCAGCTTAGTCCTCGGCGGGGGGGGCACAGATACGCAGTATTTT. Full variable domain (remainder filled in from reference TRBV7-8 and TRBJ2-3): GAGVSQSPRYKVAKRGQDVALRCDPISGHVSLFWYQQALGQGPEFLTYFQNEAQLDKSGLPSDRFFAERPEGSVSTLKIQRTQQEDSAVYLCASSLVLGGGGTDTQYFGPGTRLTVL.

The rearrangement joins TRBV5-4 to TRBJ1-2; perhaps TRBD1 as D (6 bases). Per germline, CDR1 SGHNT and CDR2 YYREEE (reference sequence). Trimming cost V 0 bases and J 7 bases, with 16 bases left between them. This CDR3 has 15 residues. CDR3 amino acids: CASSLEGGRFGGYTF. The CDR3 region has the DNA TGTGCCAGCAGCTTGGAGGGGGGGCGTTTCGGTGGCTACACCTTC.

This clone was counted only a few times. The CDR3 bases are TGTGCCAGTAGTACTAGGACGGACCCCCGGGGCACCGGGGAGCTGTTTTTT. It encodes CASSTRTDPRGTGELFF. The V call is TRBV19, the J call TRBJ2-2; perhaps TRBD2 as D (5 bases). The CDR3 is made up of 17 amino acids. Per the germline V gene, CDR1 is LNHDA and CDR2 is SQIVND (reference sequence). V was clipped by 4 bases and J by 4 bases, with 19 bases between them.